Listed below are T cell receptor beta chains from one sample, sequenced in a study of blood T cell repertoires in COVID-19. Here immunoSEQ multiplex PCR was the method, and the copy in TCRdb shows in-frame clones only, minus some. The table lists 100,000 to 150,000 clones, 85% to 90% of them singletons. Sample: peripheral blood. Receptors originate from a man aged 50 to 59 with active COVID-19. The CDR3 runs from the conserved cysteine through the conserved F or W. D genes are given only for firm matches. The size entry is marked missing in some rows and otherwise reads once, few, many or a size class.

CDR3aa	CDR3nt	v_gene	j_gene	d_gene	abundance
CASNRGQGLSEKLFF	TGTGCCAGTAACCGGGGACAGGGGTTATCGGAAAAACTGTTTTTT	TRBV19	TRBJ1-4	TRBD1	-
CASIQTTGGNEQFF	TGTGCCAGCATCCAAACCACAGGGGGGAATGAGCAGTTCTTC	TRBV7-2	TRBJ2-1	TRBD1	-
CASSVGRVGGELFF	TGTGCCAGCAGTGTGGGCAGGGTCGGCGGGGAGCTGTTTTTT	TRBV2	TRBJ2-2	-	-
CASSTATGYYNEQFF	TGTGCCAGCAGCACAGCGACAGGGTACTACAATGAGCAGTTCTTC	TRBV7-8	TRBJ2-1	TRBD1	-
CASRPRTGGYSTDTQYF	TGTGCCAGCAGACCTCGGACAGGGGGTTACAGCACAGATACGCAGTATTTT	TRBV2	TRBJ2-3	TRBD1	-
CASSLRSGSYNEQFF	TGTGCCAGCAGCTTAAGGTCGGGGTCTTACAATGAGCAGTTCTTC	TRBV7-2	TRBJ2-1	-	-
CASSQVGPYNTEAFF	TGTGCCAGCAGCCAAGTTGGTCCCTATAACACTGAAGCTTTCTTT	TRBV3-1/TRBV3-2	TRBJ1-1	-	-
CASSSSRWRGGQDEQFF	TGTGCCAGCAGCTCCTCCCGCTGGCGGGGGGGCCAGGATGAGCAGTTCTTC	TRBV5-5	TRBJ2-1	TRBD2	-
CASSLPGHIPEAFF	TGTGCCAGCAGCTTACCGGGACATATACCTGAAGCTTTCTTT	TRBV13	TRBJ1-1	-	-
CASSLDLQGTEAFF	TGTGCCAGCAGCCTGGATCTCCAGGGCACTGAAGCTTTCTTT	TRBV5-5	TRBJ1-1	-	-
CASSLGPGVSYNEQFF	TGTGCCAGCAGCTTAGGCCCCGGGGTCTCCTACAATGAGCAGTTCTTC	TRBV11-2	TRBJ2-1	-	-
CASSLGGGLGTGELFF	TGCGCCAGCAGCTTGGGCGGTGGCCTGGGCACCGGGGAGCTGTTTTTT	TRBV5-1	TRBJ2-2	-	-
CASRKGSTDTQYF	TGTGCCAGCAGGAAGGGGAGCACAGATACGCAGTATTTT	TRBV7-2	TRBJ2-3	-	-
CSASLTGKDTQYF	TGCAGTGCTAGTTTGACAGGGAAGGATACGCAGTATTTT	TRBV20-1	TRBJ2-3	TRBD1	-
CASSSLTGGGGYTF	TGCGCCAGCAGCTCCTTGACAGGTGGCGGTGGCTACACCTTC	TRBV5-1	TRBJ1-2	-	-
CSVEVEGRTQHF	TGCAGCGTTGAAGTAGAGGGCCGGACCCAGCATTTT	TRBV29-1	TRBJ1-5	-	-
CASPGEGDGGYTF	TGTGCCAGCCCCGGAGAGGGGGATGGGGGCTACACCTTC	TRBV19	TRBJ1-2	-	-
CASSHSRLASGPEQFF	TGCGCCAGCAGCCATTCCCGTTTGGCTAGCGGACCTGAGCAGTTCTTC	TRBV4-1	TRBJ2-1	TRBD2	-
CASSQGSEQFF	TGTGCCAGCAGCCAGGGCAGTGAGCAGTTCTTC	TRBV3-1/TRBV3-2	TRBJ2-1	-	-
CASSFGTGNIQYF	TGCGCCAGCAGCTTCGGGACAGGGAACATTCAGTACTTC	TRBV5-1	TRBJ2-4	TRBD1	-
CAISDSRGAGETQYF	TGTGCCATCAGTGACAGTCGGGGGGCGGGGGAGACCCAGTACTTC	TRBV10-3	TRBJ2-5	-	-
CASNPGVGYGYTF	TGTGCCAGCAACCCGGGAGTCGGCTATGGCTACACCTTC	TRBV12-3/TRBV12-4	TRBJ1-2	-	-
CASSQTSSDTQYF	TGTGCCAGCAGCCAAACTAGCTCAGATACGCAGTATTTT	TRBV3-1/TRBV3-2	TRBJ2-3	-	once
CASAGVSNQPQHF	TGTGCGTCGGCAGGGGTTAGCAATCAGCCCCAGCATTTT	TRBV5-5	TRBJ1-5	-	-
CASNPRGLGGMNSPLHF	TGTGCCAGCAACCCACGGGGGCTGGGGGGGATGAATTCACCCCTCCACTTT	TRBV2	TRBJ1-6	-	-
CASSPDRNYNSPLHF	TGTGCCAGCAGCCCGGACAGGAACTATAATTCACCCCTCCACTTT	TRBV7-2	TRBJ1-6	TRBD1	-
CASSQSYRGGPPQQYF	TGCGCCAGCAGTCAATCGTACCGCGGGGGGCCTCCTCAGCAGTACTTC	TRBV23-1	TRBJ2-7	TRBD2	-
CASSQGAGSYNEQFF	TGTGCCAGCAGCCAAGGAGCGGGGTCCTACAATGAGCAGTTCTTC	TRBV3-1/TRBV3-2	TRBJ2-1	TRBD2	-
CASSSGQGSSPLHF	TGTGCCAGCAGCTCGGGACAGGGTTCTTCACCCCTCCACTTT	TRBV11-1	TRBJ1-6	TRBD1	-
CASSIREQPNEKLFF	TGTGCCAGTAGTATAAGAGAACAGCCTAATGAAAAACTGTTTTTT	TRBV19	TRBJ1-4	-	-
CASSPRLSSPSPTNYGYTF	TGTGCCAGCAGCCCCAGGCTCTCCTCCCCCTCCCCTACTAACTATGGCTACACCTTC	TRBV7-9	TRBJ1-2	-	once
CASSTRGDDTEAFF	TGTGCCAGCAGCACCAGGGGAGACGACACTGAAGCTTTCTTT	TRBV7-9	TRBJ1-1	-	once
CASSLERGLQHF	TGTGCCAGCAGCTTGGAGAGGGGGCTCCAGCATTTT	TRBV5-6	TRBJ1-5	TRBD1	-
CASSKTGLIRPLTNTGELFF	TGTGCCAGCAGCAAGACAGGGTTGATACGACCTCTCACGAACACCGGGGAGCTGTTTTTT	TRBV6-6	TRBJ2-2	TRBD1	-
CAWNRGLNTEAFF	TGTGCCTGGAACAGGGGCCTAAACACTGAAGCTTTCTTT	TRBV30	TRBJ1-1	TRBD1	-
CASSLSRVDLGSPLHF	TGTGCCAGTAGTCTATCTCGGGTGGATTTGGGTTCACCCCTCCACTTT	TRBV19	TRBJ1-6	-	-
CASSIRDSSYNEQFF	TGTGCCAGCAGTATCCGGGACAGCTCCTACAATGAGCAGTTCTTC	TRBV5-5	TRBJ2-1	TRBD1	-
CASTVSGGAETQYF	TGTGCCAGTACAGTTAGCGGGGGGGCAGAGACCCAGTACTTC	TRBV19	TRBJ2-5	TRBD2	-
CAWSRAGQYGNTIYF	TGTGCCTGGAGTAGGGCGGGACAGTATGGAAACACCATATATTTT	TRBV30	TRBJ1-3	TRBD1	-
CAISESKGMGEKLFF	TGTGCCATCAGTGAGTCTAAGGGGATGGGCGAAAAACTGTTTTTT	TRBV10-3	TRBJ1-4	-	-
CASSIDSGLAPDTQYF	TGTGCCAGTAGTATAGATTCGGGACTAGCTCCAGATACGCAGTATTTT	TRBV19	TRBJ2-3	TRBD2	-
CASSSFLMSEAFF	TGTGCCAGCAGTTCCTTCTTAATGAGTGAAGCTTTCTTT	TRBV27	TRBJ1-1	-	-
CAGHRAFGEQYF	TGTGCCGGCCACAGGGCTTTCGGCGAGCAGTACTTC	TRBV19	TRBJ2-7	-	-
CASSYAVTNYGYTF	TGTGCCAGCAGTTATGCGGTGACTAACTATGGCTACACCTTC	TRBV6-2/TRBV6-3	TRBJ1-2	-	few
CASSRSNRNTEAFF	TGTGCCAGCAGCCGGTCGAACAGGAACACTGAAGCTTTCTTT	TRBV11-2	TRBJ1-1	-	-
CASSLIENTEAFF	TGTGCCAGCAGCTTAATAGAGAACACTGAAGCTTTCTTT	TRBV7-9	TRBJ1-1	-	-
CASSTQGANYGYTF	TGTGCCAGCAGTACGCAGGGTGCTAACTATGGCTACACCTTC	TRBV6-5	TRBJ1-2	-	-
CASSSGTPSYEQFF	TGTGCCAGCAGCTCCGGGACACCGTCTTATGAGCAGTTCTTC	TRBV5-4	TRBJ2-1	-	-
CASSIGTVTAYEQYF	TGTGCCAGTAGTATCGGGACAGTTACCGCCTACGAGCAGTACTTC	TRBV19	TRBJ2-7	TRBD1	-
CASSQEDSPSNGYTF	TGTGCCAGCAGCCAAGAGGACAGTCCCAGCAATGGCTACACCTTC	TRBV3-1/TRBV3-2	TRBJ1-2	-	-
CASSIPGGTQYF	TGTGCCAGTAGTATACCAGGGGGGACCCAGTACTTC	TRBV19	TRBJ2-5	TRBD1	-
CASSFEGGQRSPLHF	TGTGCCAGCAGCTTCGAGGGCGGCCAGCGGTCACCCCTCCACTTT	TRBV5-4	TRBJ1-6	-	few